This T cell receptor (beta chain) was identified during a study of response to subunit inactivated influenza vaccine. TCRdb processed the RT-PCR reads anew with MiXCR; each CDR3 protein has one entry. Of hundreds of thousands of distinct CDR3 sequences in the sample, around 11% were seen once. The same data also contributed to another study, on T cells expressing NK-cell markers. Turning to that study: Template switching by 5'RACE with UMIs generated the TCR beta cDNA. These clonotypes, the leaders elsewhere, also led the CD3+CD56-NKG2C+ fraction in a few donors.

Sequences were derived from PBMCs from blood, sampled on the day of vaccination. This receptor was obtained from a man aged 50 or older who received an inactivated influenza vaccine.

The CDR3 reads CASRELAGFTDTQYF. Written as DNA, the CDR3 is TGTGCCAGCAGAGAACTAGCGGGGTTCACAGATACGCAGTATTTT. The gene calls are TRBV6-1 and TRBJ2-3; 10 bases map to TRBD2. J gave up 2 bases and V 6 bases, and 5 bases lay outside the gene matches. The CDR3 runs to 15 residues. The germline CDR1 and CDR2 sequences are MNHNS and SASEGT.